This T cell receptor beta chain was profiled in a study of blood T cells in healthy people across ages. General observations from the study: Researchers report that TCR beta diversity correlated strongly with naive T cell percentage. Because donor CMV status was unknown, expanded clonotype changes were possibly confounded.

This clonotype was detected ten times or more. Its antigen is undetermined. Primers used in a second PCR of roughly 6 to 11 cycles were a sample-barcoded 5' primer and a J-beta primer mix. Each of the samples gave a minimum of 2.5 million paired-end reads that contained CDR3. TCRdb re-derived calls from the 5' RACE reads in MiXCR, one entry per CDR3 protein. The data hold some 1.5 million distinct CDR3 sequences, with 28% observed a single time. Germline-derived CDR1 and CDR2 are SGHRS and YFSETQ. This CDR3 spans 14 amino acids. The V gene lost 4 bases and the J gene lost 4 bases, with 14 bases spanning the gap.

The rearrangement joins TRBV5-1 to TRBJ1-2; D is unclear. This clonotype was sampled from a woman in her 30s in good health. Sequenced: blood. CDR3 loop: CASSIDPGSYGYTF. In DNA, the CDR3 is TGCGCCAGCAGCATTGACCCCGGGAGCTATGGCTACACCTTC.